These T cell receptor beta chains were read from a single sample in a study of OX40 agonist ivuxolimab in advanced cancers. TCRdb's copy holds only in-frame clones and misses some; the assay was immunoSEQ multiplex PCR. The table records fewer than 85,000 clones, more than 80% of them present only once. The sample consisted of CD4+ or CD8+ T cells sorted from blood, taken in a trial of the OX40 agonist ivuxolimab. All receptors come from an adult with an advanced solid tumor such as melanoma, head and neck, liver or kidney cancer. CDR3s include the opening cysteine and the closing phenylalanine or tryptophan. The order of the fields is clone size, D gene, J gene, V gene, CDR3 length, CDR3 DNA, CDR3 protein. D genes are given only for firm matches. Clone size is stated in some rows and not others, as once, few, many or a class when expanded.

NA	NA	TRBJ2-3	TRBV5-6	14	TGTGCCAGCAGCTCCGGGACCCGTACAGATACGCAGTATTTT	CASSSGTRTDTQYF
few	NA	TRBJ2-3	TRBV7-3	13	TGTGCCAGCAGCACTCCGCTTGCAGATACGCAGTATTTT	CASSTPLADTQYF
NA	NA	TRBJ2-3	TRBV29-1	13	TGCAGCGTTGAGCCTGGACTAAGTAATACGCAGTATTTT	CSVEPGLSNTQYF
NA	TRBD1	TRBJ2-3	TRBV19	14	TGTGCCAGTAGTATCGACAGGGGGCCGGGTACGCAGTATTTT	CASSIDRGPGTQYF
once	NA	TRBJ2-3	TRBV2	12	TGTGCCAGCAGCCCGAGCACAGATACGCAGTATTTT	CASSPSTDTQYF
NA	NA	TRBJ2-7	TRBV6-5	13	TGTGCCAGCAGCCGTGGACTCTTTAATTCTCGGAACTTC	CASSRGLFNSRNF
few	NA	TRBJ2-1	TRBV28	12	TGTGCCAGCAGTTTACAGAGCGCTGAGCAGTTCTTC	CASSLQSAEQFF
NA	NA	TRBJ2-2	TRBV5-6	15	TGTGCCAGCAGCTTTGTAATTTCGGGGACCGGGGAGCTGTTTTTT	CASSFVISGTGELFF
NA	NA	TRBJ2-1	TRBV11-2	10	TGTGCCAGCAGCGGACTAAATCAGTTCTTC	CASSGLNQFF
NA	NA	TRBJ1-1	TRBV7-9	16	TGTGCCAGCAGACTTTTTGCCTTGGGTGTGAACACTGAAGCTTTCTTT	CASRLFALGVNTEAFF
NA	NA	TRBJ2-5	TRBV6-5	14	TGTGCCAGCAGTCCTGGCGGACCTCGGGAGACCCAGTACTTC	CASSPGGPRETQYF
once	TRBD2	TRBJ2-1	TRBV28	14	TGTGCCAGCAGGACTAGCGGAGATTACAATGAGCAGTTCTTC	CASRTSGDYNEQFF
NA	TRBD1	TRBJ1-2	TRBV19	13	TGTGCCAGTGGCCGGGACAGGGGGCCTGGCTACACCTTC	CASGRDRGPGYTF
NA	TRBD2	TRBJ2-7	TRBV12-5	17	TGTGCTAGTGGTTTGGTAGTTCGCACTAGCGGGAGTTACGAGCAGTACTTC	CASGLVVRTSGSYEQYF
NA	TRBD1	TRBJ2-1	TRBV27	14	TGTGCCAGCAGTTTGAACAGGGGGCAGGTTGAGCAGTTCTTC	CASSLNRGQVEQFF
NA	NA	TRBJ2-6	TRBV15	15	TGTGCCACCAGCAGAGGGGGCTCTGGGGCCAACGTCCTGACTTTC	CATSRGGSGANVLTF
NA	NA	TRBJ2-2	TRBV19	14	TGTGCCAGTAGTATTAAGGGTTCCACCGGGGAGCTGTTTTTT	CASSIKGSTGELFF
NA	NA	TRBJ2-7	TRBV5-4	15	TGTGCCAGCAGCCTGGGGTTAGTCTCTGTCTACGAGCAGTACTTC	CASSLGLVSVYEQYF
NA	NA	TRBJ2-7	TRBV11-3	15	TGTGCCAGCAGCCCCGGGACGGGGTACTCCTACGAGCAGTACTTC	CASSPGTGYSYEQYF
NA	TRBD2	TRBJ2-2	TRBV13	17	TGTGCCAGCAGCCCCCCCGGGAGCGGGAGTATTACCGGGGAGCTGTTTTTT	CASSPPGSGSITGELFF
NA	TRBD2	TRBJ2-7	TRBV9	15	TGTGCCAGCAGCGTAGGACTAGCGGGTTCCTACGAGCAGTACTTC	CASSVGLAGSYEQYF
few	TRBD1	TRBJ2-7	TRBV28	14	TGTGCCAGCATCCCCGGGGACAGCCGGGGCGAGCAGTACTTC	CASIPGDSRGEQYF
NA	NA	TRBJ2-5	TRBV10-3	13	TGTGCCATCGCCAGGACATTACAAGAGACCCAGTACTTC	CAIARTLQETQYF
NA	TRBD1	TRBJ1-2	TRBV5-1	16	TGCGCCAGCAGCTTATTAACCACCGGGACAGAGTCTGGCTACACCTTC	CASSLLTTGTESGYTF
NA	TRBD2	TRBJ2-3	TRBV2	15	TGTGCCAGCAGTGGACTAGCGGGCGGCACAGATACGCAGTATTTT	CASSGLAGGTDTQYF
NA	TRBD2	TRBJ2-3	TRBV5-1	17	TGCGCCAGCAGCTTGGTCGGGGGGAAAATTAGCACAGATACGCAGTATTTT	CASSLVGGKISTDTQYF
NA	NA	TRBJ2-1	TRBV7-9	12	TGTGCCAGCAGCCGTTCACTGGTAGAGCAGTTCTTC	CASSRSLVEQFF
NA	NA	TRBJ2-7	TRBV10-2	17	TGCGCCAGCAGTGAGACCCCTCCGGGGGGCGGGTGGTCCGAGCAGTACTTC	CASSETPPGGGWSEQYF